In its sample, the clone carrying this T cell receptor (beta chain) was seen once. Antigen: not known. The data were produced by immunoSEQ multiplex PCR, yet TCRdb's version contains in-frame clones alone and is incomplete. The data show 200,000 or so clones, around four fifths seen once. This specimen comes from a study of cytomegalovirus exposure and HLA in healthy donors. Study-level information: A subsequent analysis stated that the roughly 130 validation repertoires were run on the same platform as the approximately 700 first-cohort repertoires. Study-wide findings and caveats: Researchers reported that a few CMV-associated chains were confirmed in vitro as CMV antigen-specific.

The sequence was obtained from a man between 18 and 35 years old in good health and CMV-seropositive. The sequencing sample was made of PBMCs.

CDR3 nucleotides: TGTGCCAGCAGCTCAAATCGACTAGCGGGAGAGGGGTACGAGCAGTACTTC. Protein sequence: CASSSNRLAGEGYEQYF. The genes are TRBV7-9 and TRBJ2-7; 12 positions match TRBD2. Germline CDR1 and CDR2: SEHNR and FQNEAQ (reference sequence). The CDR3 has 17 residues. Trimming removed 4 bases from V and 4 bases from J; junction bases left unmatched: 11.